This T cell receptor beta chain appears in the sequencing data of a study of CD4 and CD8 cells across lung adenocarcinoma regions. The ends lost 6 bases at V and 3 bases at J; junction bases unmatched: 4. There are 13 residues in the CDR3. CDR1 is MDHEN and CDR2 is SYDVKM in the germline V gene. Samples came from patients with localized non-small cell lung adenocarcinoma. TCRdb reanalysed the PCR reads using MiXCR and keeps one entry per CDR3 protein. The repertoire holds under 14,000 distinct CDR3 sequences, with about 55% as singletons. The clonotype originates from a male donor with lung adenocarcinoma. The CD4 and CD8 labels of this study may be unreliable. Sample: CD4+ T cells from the center of a lung tumor. V and J are TRBV28 and TRBJ1-1; 7 bases are a match to TRBD1. The CDR3 here is CASRSGQYTEAFF. In DNA form, the CDR3 reads TGTGCCAGCAGGTCGGGACAGTACACTGAAGCTTTCTTT.